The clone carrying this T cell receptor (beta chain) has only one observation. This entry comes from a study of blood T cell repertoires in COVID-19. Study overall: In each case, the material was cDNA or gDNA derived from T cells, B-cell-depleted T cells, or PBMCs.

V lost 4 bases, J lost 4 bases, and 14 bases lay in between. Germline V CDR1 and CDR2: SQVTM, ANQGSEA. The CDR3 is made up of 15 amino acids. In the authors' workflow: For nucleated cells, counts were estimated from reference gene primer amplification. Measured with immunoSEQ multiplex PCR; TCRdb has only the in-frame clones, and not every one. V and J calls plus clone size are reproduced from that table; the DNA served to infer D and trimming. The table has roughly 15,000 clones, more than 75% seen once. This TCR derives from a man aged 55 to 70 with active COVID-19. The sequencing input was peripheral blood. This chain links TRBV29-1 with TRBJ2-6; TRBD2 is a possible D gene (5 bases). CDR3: CSVVWRPGGANVLTF. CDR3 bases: TGCAGCGTTGTTTGGAGGCCTGGGGGGGCCAACGTCCTGACTTTC. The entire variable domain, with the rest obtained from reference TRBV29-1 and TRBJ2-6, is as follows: SAVISQKPSRDICQRGTSLTIQCQVDSQVTMMFWYRQQPGQSLTLIATANQGSEATYESGFVIDKFPISRPNLTFSTLTVSNMSPEDSSIYLCSVVWRPGGANVLTFGAGSRLTVL.